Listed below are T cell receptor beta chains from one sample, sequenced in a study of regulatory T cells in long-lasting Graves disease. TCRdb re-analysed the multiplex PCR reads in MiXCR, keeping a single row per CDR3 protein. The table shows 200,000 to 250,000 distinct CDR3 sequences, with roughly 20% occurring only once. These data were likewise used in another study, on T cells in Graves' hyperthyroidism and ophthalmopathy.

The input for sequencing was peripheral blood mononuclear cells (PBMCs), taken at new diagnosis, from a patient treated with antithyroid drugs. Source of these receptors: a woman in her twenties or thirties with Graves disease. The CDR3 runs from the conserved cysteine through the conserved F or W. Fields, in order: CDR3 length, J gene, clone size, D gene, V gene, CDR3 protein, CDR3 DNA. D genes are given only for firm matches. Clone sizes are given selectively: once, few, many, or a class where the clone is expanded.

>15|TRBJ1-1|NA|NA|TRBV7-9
CASSLGTGMKTEAFF
TGTGCCAGCAGCTTAGGAACGGGTATGAAGACTGAAGCTTTCTTT
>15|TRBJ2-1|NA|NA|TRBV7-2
CASSFVGDSYNEQFF
TGTGCCAGCAGCTTCGTGGGGGACTCCTACAATGAGCAGTTCTTC
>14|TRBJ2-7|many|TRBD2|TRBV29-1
CSVAPSRGVGEQYF
TGCAGCGTTGCTCCTTCTCGGGGGGTTGGAGAGCAGTACTTC
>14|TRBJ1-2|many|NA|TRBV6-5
CASSYSGPNYGYTF
TGTGCCAGCAGTTACTCGGGCCCTAACTATGGCTACACCTTC
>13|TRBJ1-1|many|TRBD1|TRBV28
CASGPGTVTEAFF
TGTGCCAGCGGCCCAGGGACAGTCACTGAAGCTTTCTTT
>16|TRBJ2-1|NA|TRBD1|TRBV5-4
CASSPGGWTGGNEQFF
TGTGCCAGCAGCCCCGGGGGGTGGACAGGGGGCAATGAGCAGTTCTTC
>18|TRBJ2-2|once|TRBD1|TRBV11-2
CASRRTGEGRPNTGELFF
TGTGCCAGCAGAAGGACAGGGGAGGGGCGGCCAAACACCGGGGAGCTGTTTTTT
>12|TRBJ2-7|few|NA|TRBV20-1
CSARDERGEQYF
TGCAGTGCTAGAGATGAGCGTGGCGAGCAGTACTTC
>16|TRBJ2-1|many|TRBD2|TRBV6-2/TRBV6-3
CASTSTSGSSYNEQFF
TGTGCCAGCACCTCGACTAGCGGGAGCTCCTACAATGAGCAGTTCTTC
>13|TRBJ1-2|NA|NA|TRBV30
CAWAGGGNYGYTF
TGTGCCTGGGCAGGAGGGGGGAACTATGGCTACACCTTC
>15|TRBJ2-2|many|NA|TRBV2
CASSASRGPTGELFF
TGTGCCAGCAGTGCCTCCCGGGGGCCCACCGGGGAGCTGTTTTTT
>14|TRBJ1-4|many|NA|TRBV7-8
CASSLRETNEKLFF
TGTGCCAGCAGCTTGAGGGAAACTAATGAAAAACTGTTTTTT
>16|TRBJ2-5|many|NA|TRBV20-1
CSAPRWASSDQETQYF
TGCAGTGCCCCGCGGTGGGCTAGCAGTGACCAAGAGACCCAGTACTTC
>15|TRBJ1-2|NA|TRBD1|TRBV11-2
CASSLVGTANYGYTF
TGTGCCAGCAGCTTAGTAGGGACAGCTAACTATGGCTACACCTTC
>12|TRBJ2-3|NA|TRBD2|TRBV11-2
CAVGLALGTQYF
TGTGCAGTGGGACTAGCTTTAGGTACGCAGTATTTT
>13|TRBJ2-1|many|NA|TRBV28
CASSLPAENEQFF
TGTGCCAGCAGTTTACCCGCGGAGAATGAGCAGTTCTTC
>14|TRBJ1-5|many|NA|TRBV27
CASSTQGSNQPQHF
TGTGCCAGCAGCACACAGGGTAGCAATCAGCCCCAGCATTTT
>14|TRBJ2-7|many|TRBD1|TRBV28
CASSLGQGSNSEYF
TGTGCCAGCAGTTTAGGACAGGGGAGCAATTCGGAGTACTTC
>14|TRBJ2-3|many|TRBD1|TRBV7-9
CASDRGFSTDTQYF
TGTGCCAGCGACAGGGGCTTCAGCACAGATACGCAGTATTTT
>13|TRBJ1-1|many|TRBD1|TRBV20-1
CSANRGHSTEAFF
TGCAGTGCTAACAGGGGGCACAGCACTGAAGCTTTCTTT
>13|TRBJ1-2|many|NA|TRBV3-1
CASSIRVNYGYTF
TGTGCCAGCAGCATCCGGGTTAACTATGGCTACACCTTC
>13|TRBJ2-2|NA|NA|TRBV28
CASSQKFTGELFF
TGTGCCAGCAGTCAGAAATTCACCGGGGAGCTGTTTTTT
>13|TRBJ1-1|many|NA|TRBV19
CASSGLLRTEAFF
TGTGCCAGTAGCGGCCTCTTGCGCACTGAAGCTTTCTTT
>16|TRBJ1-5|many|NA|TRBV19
CASSTSPGTPNQPQHF
TGTGCCAGTAGTACATCTCCGGGGACCCCTAATCAGCCCCAGCATTTT
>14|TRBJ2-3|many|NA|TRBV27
CASSDPDIVDTQYF
TGTGCCAGCAGTGACCCCGATATTGTGGATACGCAGTATTTT
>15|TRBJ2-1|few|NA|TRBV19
CASSISQPSYNEQFF
TGTGCCAGTAGTATATCGCAGCCCTCCTACAATGAGCAGTTCTTC
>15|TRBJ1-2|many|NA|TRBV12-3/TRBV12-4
CASSLGRDLLYGYTF
TGTGCCAGCAGTTTGGGCAGGGACCTTCTCTATGGCTACACCTTC
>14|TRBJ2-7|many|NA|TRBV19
CASRTRREPYEQYF
TGTGCCAGTAGAACCCGACGGGAACCCTACGAGCAGTACTTC
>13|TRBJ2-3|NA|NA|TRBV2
CASGGETAHTQYF
TGTGCCAGCGGCGGCGAGACTGCTCATACGCAGTATTTT
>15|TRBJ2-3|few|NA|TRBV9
CASSVGGLSTDTQYF
TGTGCCAGCAGCGTAGGAGGGCTTAGCACAGATACGCAGTATTTT
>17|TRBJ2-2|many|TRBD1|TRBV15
CATSRDEGAGYTGELFF
TGTGCCACCAGCAGAGACGAGGGGGCAGGCTACACCGGGGAGCTGTTTTTT
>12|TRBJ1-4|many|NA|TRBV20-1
CSARDGNEKLFF
TGCAGTGCACGGGACGGGAATGAAAAACTGTTTTTT
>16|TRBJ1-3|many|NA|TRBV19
CASVAPLGVSGNTIYF
TGTGCCAGCGTCGCCCCCCTGGGGGTCAGTGGAAACACCATATATTTT
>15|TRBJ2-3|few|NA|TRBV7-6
CASSPQGHSTDTQYF
TGTGCCAGCAGTCCGCAGGGCCATAGCACAGATACGCAGTATTTT
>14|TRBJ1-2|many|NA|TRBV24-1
CATSDVLGSYGYTF
TGTGCCACCAGTGACGTTTTGGGCTCCTATGGCTACACCTTC
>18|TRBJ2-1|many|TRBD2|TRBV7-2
CASSLSSVTSGRLSEQFF
TGTGCCAGCAGCTTAAGTTCTGTGACTAGCGGGAGACTTAGTGAGCAGTTCTTC
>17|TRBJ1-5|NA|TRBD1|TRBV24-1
CATPSTGTGHSNQPQHF
TGTGCCACCCCATCGACTGGGACAGGCCATAGCAATCAGCCCCAGCATTTT
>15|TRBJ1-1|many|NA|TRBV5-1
CASTFGGGGNTEAFF
TGCGCCAGCACCTTTGGGGGGGGCGGGAACACTGAAGCTTTCTTT
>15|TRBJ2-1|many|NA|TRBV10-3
CAISGEDVPGGEQFF
TGTGCCATCAGTGGGGAGGACGTCCCAGGCGGTGAGCAGTTCTTC
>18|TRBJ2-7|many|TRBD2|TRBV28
CASSSASSGTSGSYEQYF
TGTGCCAGCAGTTCAGCCTCCTCCGGGACTAGCGGCTCCTACGAGCAGTACTTC
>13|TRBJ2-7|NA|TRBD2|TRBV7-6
CASSQAGGSEQYF
TGTGCCAGCAGCCAAGCGGGAGGGTCCGAGCAGTACTTC
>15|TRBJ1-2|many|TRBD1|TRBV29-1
CSVFGPGQKPYGYTF
TGCAGCGTTTTTGGACCGGGACAGAAGCCGTATGGCTACACCTTC
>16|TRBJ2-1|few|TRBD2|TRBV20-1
CSAFGLAGGTYNEQFF
TGCAGTGCTTTTGGACTAGCGGGAGGGACCTACAATGAGCAGTTCTTC
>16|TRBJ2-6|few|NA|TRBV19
CATRTTGGSGANVLTF
TGTGCCACACGAACCACCGGAGGCTCTGGGGCCAACGTCCTGACTTTC
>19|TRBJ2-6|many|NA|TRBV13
CASSPQGGGSRSGANVLTF
TGTGCCAGCAGCCCCCAGGGGGGGGGCTCCCGCTCTGGGGCCAACGTCCTGACTTTC
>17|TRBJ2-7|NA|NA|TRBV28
CASSLAQPNQIPYEQYF
TGTGCCAGCAGTCTAGCCCAGCCCAACCAGATACCCTACGAGCAGTACTTC
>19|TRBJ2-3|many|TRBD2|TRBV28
CASSPLAGGRARLRDTQYF
TGTGCCAGCAGTCCCCTAGCGGGGGGCCGGGCAAGGTTACGAGATACGCAGTATTTT
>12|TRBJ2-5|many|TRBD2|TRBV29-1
CSERLAGETQYF
TGCAGCGAGAGACTAGCGGGAGAGACCCAGTACTTC
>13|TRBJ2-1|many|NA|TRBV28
CASSLGFEDEQFF
TGTGCCAGCAGTCTAGGATTCGAGGATGAGCAGTTCTTC
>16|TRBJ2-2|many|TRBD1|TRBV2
CASSEQGAVGTGELFF
TGTGCCAGCAGTGAACAGGGGGCAGTTGGGACCGGGGAGCTGTTTTTT
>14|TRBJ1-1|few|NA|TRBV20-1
CSASLGSWNAEAFF
TGCAGTGCTAGTTTGGGAAGCTGGAACGCTGAAGCTTTCTTT
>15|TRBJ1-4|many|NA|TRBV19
CASSILGRGDEKLFF
TGTGCCAGTAGTATCCTGGGGCGCGGCGATGAAAAACTGTTTTTT
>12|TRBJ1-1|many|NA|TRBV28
CASSLALTEAFF
TGTGCCAGCAGTTTGGCGCTCACTGAAGCTTTCTTT
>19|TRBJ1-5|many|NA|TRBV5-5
CASSLSGEVVGYSNQPQHF
TGTGCCAGCAGCTTGTCAGGGGAGGTTGTTGGATATAGCAATCAGCCCCAGCATTTT
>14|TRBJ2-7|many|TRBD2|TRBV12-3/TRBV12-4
CASSRGGGSYEQYF
TGTGCCAGCAGTCGCGGGGGGGGATCCTACGAGCAGTACTTC
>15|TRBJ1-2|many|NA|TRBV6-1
CASSEASRESGGYTF
TGTGCCAGCAGTGAAGCGTCAAGGGAATCGGGTGGCTACACCTTC
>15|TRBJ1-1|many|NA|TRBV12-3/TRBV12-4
CASSPPFGRDTEAFF
TGTGCCAGCAGTCCCCCTTTCGGTAGGGACACTGAAGCTTTCTTT
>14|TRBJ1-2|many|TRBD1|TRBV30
CAWSVAGGNYGYTF
TGTGCCTGGAGTGTTGCAGGGGGTAACTATGGCTACACCTTC
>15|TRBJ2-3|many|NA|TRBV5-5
CASSLLSTSTDTQYF
TGTGCCAGCAGCTTGCTAAGTACTAGCACAGATACGCAGTATTTT
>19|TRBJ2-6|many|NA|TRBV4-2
CASSQDKTGTYSGANVLTF
TGTGCCAGCAGCCAAGATAAAACAGGGACATACTCTGGGGCCAACGTCCTGACTTTC